This TCR beta chain stems from a study of molecular identifiers for immune sequencing clone quantification. The overall study: In replicates, RNA from approximately 20,000 or 100,000 naive CD8 cells was split five ways, four sequenced.

TCRdb re-analysed the PCR reads in MiXCR, keeping a single row per CDR3 protein. This table has over 550,000 distinct CDR3 sequences, about 25% appearing once. Germline loops: CDR1 SGHTA, CDR2 FQGNSA. The CDR3 length is 15 residues. Trimming removed 5 bases at V and 5 bases at J, with 17 bases between. This clonotype was observed at least ten times. This chain connects TRBV7-2 to TRBJ2-3, with TRBD2 as a possible D gene (5 bases). The receptor comes from a human donor in good health. Some libraries in this study had Jurkat cell RNA spiked in. The sequencing input was naive CD8+ T cells from blood, with Jurkat cell RNA spiked in. Subset of the sample: FACS-sorted CD8+CD4-CCR7+CD45RA+ naive T cells. CDR3 protein: CASSIDGGRGDTQYF. The CDR3 DNA follows: TGTGCCAGCAGCATAGATGGTGGGAGAGGAGATACGCAGTATTTT.